This T cell receptor beta chain comes out of a study of blood T cell repertoires in COVID-19. About the study: Italy, Spain and the United States were the sources of the convalescent and acute COVID-19 samples.

Enrollment of patients from Seattle took place during active infection, with longitudinal follow-up. Germline V gives CDR1 MNHEY, CDR2 SVGEGT. V trimming: 4 bases; J trimming: 3 bases; junction bases outside the gene matches: 9. The CDR3 has 17 amino acids. The authors' processing: By means of reference gene primer amplification, nucleated cell counts were estimated. Profiling relied on immunoSEQ multiplex PCR, and the TCRdb table lists in-frame clones only, not all of them. V, J and clone size are taken as reported in that table, and D and trimming were inferred from the DNA itself. The sample has about 88,000 clones, 80% to 95% seen once.

This TCR came from a man between 18 and 29 years old with COVID-19, enrolled during active disease. This rearrangement joins TRBV6-2 or TRBV6-3 to TRBJ2-3; TRBD2 matches at 11 bases. The sample consisted of peripheral blood. The CDR3 DNA is TGTGCCAGCAGTTCCCTCACTAGCGGGAGTCGGACAGATACGCAGTATTTT. This gives the protein CASSSLTSGSRTDTQYF.